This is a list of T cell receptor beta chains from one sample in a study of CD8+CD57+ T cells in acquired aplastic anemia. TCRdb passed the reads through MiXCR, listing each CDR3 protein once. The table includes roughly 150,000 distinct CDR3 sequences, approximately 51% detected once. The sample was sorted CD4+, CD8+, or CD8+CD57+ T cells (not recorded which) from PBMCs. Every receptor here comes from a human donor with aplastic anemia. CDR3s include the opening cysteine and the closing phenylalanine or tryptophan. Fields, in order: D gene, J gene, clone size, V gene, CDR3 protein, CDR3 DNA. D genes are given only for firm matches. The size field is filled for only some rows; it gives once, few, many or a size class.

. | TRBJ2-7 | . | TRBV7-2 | CASSKAQNYEQYF | TGTGCCAGCAGCAAGGCACAGAACTACGAGCAGTACTTC
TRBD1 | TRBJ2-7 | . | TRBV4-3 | CASKQGVLTYEQYF | TGCGCCAGTAAACAGGGGGTCCTCACCTACGAGCAGTACTTC
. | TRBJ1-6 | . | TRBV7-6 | CARSSNRDSPLHF | TGTGCCAGGAGCTCTAACAGGGACTCACCCCTCCACTTT
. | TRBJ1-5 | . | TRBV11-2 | CASSSRTGPTDTQHF | TGTGCCAGCAGCTCTCGGACTGGCCCCACAGATACGCAGCATTTT
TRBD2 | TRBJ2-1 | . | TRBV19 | CASTGAGGSYNEQFF | TGTGCCAGTACTGGAGCGGGGGGCTCGTACAATGAGCAGTTCTTC
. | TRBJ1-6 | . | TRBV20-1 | CSARIPQGVGSPLHF | TGCAGTGCTAGAATACCACAGGGAGTCGGTTCACCCCTCCACTTT
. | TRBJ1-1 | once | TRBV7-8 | CASSITRNLPMNTEAFF | TGTGCCAGCAGCATTACCCGGAACCTCCCGATGAACACTGAAGCTTTCTTT
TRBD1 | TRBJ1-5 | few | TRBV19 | CASRPGQGARQPQHF | TGTGCCAGTAGGCCGGGACAGGGGGCGCGTCAGCCCCAGCATTTT
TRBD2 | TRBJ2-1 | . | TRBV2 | CASNTGLASYNEQFF | TGTGCCAGCAACACGGGACTAGCTAGCTACAATGAGCAGTTCTTC
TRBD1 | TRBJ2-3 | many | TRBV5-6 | CASSKDRGQSTDTQYF | TGTGCCAGCAGCAAAGACAGGGGTCAGAGCACAGATACGCAGTATTTT
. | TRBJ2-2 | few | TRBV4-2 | CASRGERGELFF | TGTGCCAGCAGAGGGGAAAGGGGGGAGCTGTTTTTT
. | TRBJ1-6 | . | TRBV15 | CATSTRTAGAHSPLHF | TGTGCCACCAGCACCCGGACAGCCGGAGCGCATTCACCCCTCCACTTT
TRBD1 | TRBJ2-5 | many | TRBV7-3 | CASSPRGRWGETQYF | TGTGCCAGCAGCCCCAGGGGGCGTTGGGGAGAGACCCAGTACTTC
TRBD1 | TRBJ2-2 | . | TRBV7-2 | CASSTGVYTGELFF | TGTGCCAGCAGCACAGGGGTATACACCGGGGAGCTGTTTTTT
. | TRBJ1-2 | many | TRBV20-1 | CSASGGTLLYGYTF | TGCAGTGCTAGTGGGGGGACGCTACTATATGGCTACACCTTC
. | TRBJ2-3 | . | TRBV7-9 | CASSRGAAQYF | TGTGCCAGCAGCCGAGGGGCGGCGCAGTATTTT
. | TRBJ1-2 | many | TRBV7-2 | CASSLAGRTANYGYTF | TGTGCCAGCAGCTTAGCGGGACGGACAGCTAACTATGGCTACACCTTC
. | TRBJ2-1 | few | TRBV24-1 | CATGGNEQFF | TGTGCCACGGGTGGCAATGAGCAGTTCTTC
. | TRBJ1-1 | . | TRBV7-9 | CAGGVQNTEAFF | TGTGCCGGCGGGGTTCAGAACACTGAAGCTTTCTTT
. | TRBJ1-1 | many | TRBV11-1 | CASSLAAGEGTEAFF | TGTGCCAGCAGCTTAGCCGCAGGGGAGGGCACTGAAGCTTTCTTT
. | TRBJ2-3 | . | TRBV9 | CASSALTPSTDTQYF | TGTGCCAGCAGCGCCCTAACTCCCTCCACAGATACGCAGTATTTT
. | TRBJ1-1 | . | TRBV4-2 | CASSQEWATEAFF | TGTGCCAGCAGCCAAGAATGGGCTACTGAAGCTTTCTTT
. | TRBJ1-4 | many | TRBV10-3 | CAISPGTSNEKLFF | TGTGCCATCAGCCCCGGGACTTCTAATGAAAAACTGTTTTTT
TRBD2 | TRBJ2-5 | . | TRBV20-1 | CSARLAGYQETQYF | TGCAGTGCTAGACTAGCGGGGTACCAAGAGACCCAGTACTTC
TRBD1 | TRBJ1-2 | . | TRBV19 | CASSIARQGYGYTF | TGTGCCAGTAGTATAGCTCGACAGGGGTATGGCTACACCTTC
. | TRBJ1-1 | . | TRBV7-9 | CASTQIGDF | TGTGCCAGCACCCAAATCGGGGATTTT
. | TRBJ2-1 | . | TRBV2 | CASSGTSYNEQFF | TGTGCCAGCAGTGGGACAAGCTACAATGAGCAGTTCTTC
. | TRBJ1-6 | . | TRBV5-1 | CASSLGTVSNSPLHF | TGCGCCAGCAGCTTGGGGACAGTAAGTAATTCACCCCTCCACTTT
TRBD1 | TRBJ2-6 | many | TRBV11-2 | CASSLDGTGISRGANVLTF | TGTGCCAGCAGCTTAGATGGGACAGGGATCAGTCGTGGGGCCAACGTCCTGACTTTC
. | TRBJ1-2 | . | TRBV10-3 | CAISESPENYGYTF | TGTGCCATCAGTGAGAGCCCAGAGAACTATGGCTACACCTTC
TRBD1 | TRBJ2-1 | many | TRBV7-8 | CASTRDRGNEQFF | TGTGCCAGCACCCGGGACAGGGGGAATGAGCAGTTCTTC
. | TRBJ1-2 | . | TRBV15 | CATSRGEAYGYTF | TGTGCCACCAGCAGAGGGGAGGCCTATGGCTACACCTTC
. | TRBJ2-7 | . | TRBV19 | CASSIGRAYEQYF | TGTGCCAGTAGTATCGGCAGGGCGTACGAGCAGTACTTC
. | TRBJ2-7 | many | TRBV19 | CASSPRSGGSYEQYF | TGTGCCAGTAGTCCCCGCAGTGGAGGCTCCTACGAGCAGTACTTC
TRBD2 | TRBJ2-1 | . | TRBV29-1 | CSVATGGRSDEQFF | TGCAGCGTCGCCACGGGGGGGCGAAGCGATGAGCAGTTCTTC
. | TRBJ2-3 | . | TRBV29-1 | CSVDQVSTDTQYF | TGCAGCGTTGACCAAGTTAGCACAGATACGCAGTATTTT
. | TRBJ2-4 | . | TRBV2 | CASSEDGGLLAKNIQYF | TGTGCCAGCAGTGAAGATGGGGGGCTTTTAGCCAAAAACATTCAGTACTTC
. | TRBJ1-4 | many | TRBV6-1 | CASKLGSREEKLFF | TGTGCCAGCAAGTTAGGCTCTAGGGAGGAAAAACTGTTTTTT
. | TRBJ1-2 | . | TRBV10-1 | CASSEDLNYGYTF | TGCGCCAGCAGTGAGGACTTAAACTATGGCTACACCTTC
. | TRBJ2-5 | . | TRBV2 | CASRDSLETQYF | TGTGCCAGCAGGGACAGCCTGGAGACCCAGTACTTC
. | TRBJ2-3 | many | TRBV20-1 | CSAKFSDTQYF | TGCAGTGCTAAATTCTCAGATACGCAGTATTTT
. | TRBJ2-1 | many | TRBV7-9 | CASSLAERLSSYNEQFF | TGTGCCAGCAGCTTAGCCGAGCGGTTAAGCTCCTACAATGAGCAGTTCTTC
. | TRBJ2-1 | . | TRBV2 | CASRGERTSSYNEQFF | TGTGCCAGCAGGGGGGAGAGGACAAGCTCCTACAATGAGCAGTTCTTC
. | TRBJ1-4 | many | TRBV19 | CASSGDLERLFF | TGTGCCAGTAGTGGGGACTTAGAAAGATTGTTTTTT
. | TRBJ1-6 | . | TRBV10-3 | CASTEREGLSLHF | TGTGCCAGCACTGAGCGGGAGGGATTGTCCCTCCACTTT
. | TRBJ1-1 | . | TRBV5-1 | CASSRGGENTEAFF | TGCGCCAGCAGCCGGGGTGGGGAGAACACTGAAGCTTTCTTT
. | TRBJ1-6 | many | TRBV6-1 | CASSDRMVNSPLHF | TGTGCCAGCAGTGACAGGATGGTTAATTCACCCCTCCACTTT
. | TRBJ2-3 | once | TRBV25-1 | CASRESAGRADTQYF | TGTGCCAGCAGGGAATCAGCGGGTAGGGCAGATACGCAGTATTTT
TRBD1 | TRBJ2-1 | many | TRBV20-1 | CSARTGGILPAVEQFF | TGCAGTGCCCGGACAGGGGGAATACTTCCCGCTGTTGAGCAGTTCTTC
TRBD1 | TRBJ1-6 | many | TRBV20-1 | CSAGGQGAANSPLHF | TGCAGTGCGGGGGGACAGGGGGCGGCTAATTCACCCCTCCACTTT
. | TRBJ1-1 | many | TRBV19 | CASSIQGVGSEAFF | TGTGCCAGTAGTATACAAGGGGTTGGTTCTGAAGCTTTCTTT
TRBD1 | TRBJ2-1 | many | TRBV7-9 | CASSSTGDGEQFF | TGTGCCAGCAGCTCGACAGGGGACGGTGAGCAGTTCTTC
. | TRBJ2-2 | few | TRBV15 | CATTPGRFTGELFF | TGTGCCACCACCCCGGGACGCTTCACCGGGGAGCTGTTTTTT